Following are 20 T cell receptor beta chains from one sample sequenced in a study of shared clonotypes between healthy human individuals. As defined, naive CD8 cells were CD45RO-negative and positively selected for CCR7, with terminally differentiated effector memory CD45RA+ cells excluded. Assay: immunoSEQ multiplex PCR; the TCRdb copy retains only in-frame clones and omits some. This sample carries about 2.1 million clones, about 92% of them seen once, and the ten largest clones take roughly 1.8%. Sequencing used naive CD8+ T cells from PBMCs. The receptors here all came from a man younger than 35 in good health. Some clones in this sample may be carry-over from other donors' samples.

The V gene is TRBV15, the J gene TRBJ2-7; the match to TRBD1 covers 9 bases. This CDR3 region has 13 residues. Germline trimming cut 6 bases from V and 5 bases from J; bases unmatched to any gene: 5. CDR1 LNHNV and CDR2 YYDKDF come from the germline V gene (reference sequence). This chain's CDR3 is CATRGTGGHEQYF. In DNA, the CDR3 is TGTGCCACCAGGGGTACAGGGGGCCACGAGCAGTACTTC. Full variable domain (rest looked up from reference TRBV15 and TRBJ2-7): DAMVIQNPRYQVTQFGKPVTLSCSQTLNHNVMYWYQQKSSQAPKLLFHYYDKDFNNEADTPDNFQSRRPNTSFCFLDIRSPGLGDTAMYLCATRGTGGHEQYFGPGTRLTVT.

J is TRBJ2-7 and V is TRBV2; TRBD2 aligns across 11 bases. Germline loops: CDR1 SNHLY, CDR2 FYNNEI. CDR3 length: 13 amino acids. The trim removed 10 bases at V and 3 bases at J, leaving 5 bases unmatched. This chain's CDR3 is CAIPGTSGYEQYF. Written as DNA, the CDR3 is TGTGCCATCCCCGGGACTAGCGGCTACGAGCAGTACTTC.

V is TRBV9 and J is TRBJ1-4; a weak D match, TRBD1 (6 bases). V lost 4 bases, J lost 1 base, and 20 bases lay in between. CDR3 size: 18 residues. CDR1 and CDR2 from the germline V gene are SGDLS and YYNGEE. As DNA, the CDR3 is TGTGCCAGCAGCCCTCGGGGGCAGGGGCCTATAACTAATGAAAAACTGTTTTTT. Its translation: CASSPRGQGPITNEKLFF.

The chain couples TRBV7-9 to TRBJ1-5; tentatively, D is TRBD1 (5 bases). Per germline, CDR1 SEHNR and CDR2 FQNEAQ (reference sequence). The CDR3 length is 12 residues. Trimming pared 5 bases from V and 11 bases from J, leaving 13 bases between. Here the CDR3 reads CASSRSGGTQHF. The CDR3 DNA is TGTGCCAGCAGCCGCTCGGGGGGGACCCAGCATTTT.

The chain is built from TRBV14 and TRBJ2-7; no clear D. The V gene's germline CDR1 is SGHDN and CDR2 FVKESK. The CDR3 has 16 amino acids. With 0 bases removed from V and 5 bases from J, the gap between germline ends came to 17 bases. The CDR3 DNA reads as TGTGCCAGCAGCCAAGATGAGAGGAAAGGGCCCCACGAGCAGTACTTC. It specifies CASSQDERKGPHEQYF.

The chain recombines TRBV4-1 with TRBJ2-1; 9 bases align to TRBD2. Germline-derived CDR1 and CDR2 are MGHRA and YSYEKL. V lost 2 bases and J lost 9; bases outside the gene matches: 8. This CDR3 spans 15 amino acids. The CDR3 is CASSQHSGSPPEQFF. As DNA, the CDR3 is TGCGCCAGCAGCCAACATAGCGGGAGCCCCCCTGAGCAGTTCTTC.

V is TRBV21-1 and J is TRBJ2-4; TRBD1 reflects the table's D call only, with no check against the DNA. TRBV21-1 is classified as a pseudogene. CDR3 length: 19 residues. CDR3 in DNA: TGTGCCAGCAGCAATTACCCACACCGACACCTACTAGCCAAAAACATTCAGTACTTC. Its translation: CASSNYPHRHLLAKNIQYF.

The V call is TRBV9, the J call TRBJ1-2, with D unresolved. V lost 7 bases and J 11 bases, leaving 15 bases between the germline ends. This CDR3 has 11 residues. Germline V CDR1 and CDR2: SGDLS, YYNGEE. This chain's CDR3 is CASSFGVQYTF. Here the CDR3 DNA reads TGTGCCAGCTCCTTCGGGGTGCAATACACCTTC. Full variable domain (missing parts from reference TRBV9 and TRBJ1-2): DSGVTQTPKHLITATGQRVTLRCSPRSGDLSVYWYQQSLDQGLQFLIQYYNGEERAKGNILERFSAQQFPDLHSELNLSSLELGDSALYFCASSFGVQYTFGSGTRLTVV.

The genes are TRBV13 and TRBJ1-2, with a tentative D call TRBD1 (5 bases). The germline V and J ends were trimmed by 5 bases and 7 bases, with 23 bases remaining between them. Germline V gives CDR1 PRHDT, CDR2 FYEKMQ (reference sequence). CDR3 size: 16 residues. CDR3 region: CASSPRDSRFSGGYTF. The CDR3 nucleotides read TGTGCCAGCAGCCCCAGGGACTCTCGCTTTTCTGGTGGCTACACCTTC.

This clone was picked up one time. The chain joins TRBV28 to TRBJ1-1, with TRBD1 as a possible D gene (5 bases). Germline CDR1 is MDHEN and CDR2 is SYDVKM. V was cut by 6 bases and J by 0 bases, with 11 bases left in between. The length of the CDR3 is 14 residues. The CDR3 coding sequence is TGTGCCAGCAGCGTGGCAGGGATGAACACTGAAGCTTTCTTT. This gives the protein CASSVAGMNTEAFF.

The chain has TRBV27 and TRBJ2-7; 8 bases match TRBD2. V gave up 10 bases and J gave up 2 bases; unmatched junction bases: 4. Germline CDR1 reads MNHEY; CDR2 reads SMNVEV (reference sequence). The length of the CDR3 is 12 residues. CDR3 amino acids: CATSGGAYEQYF. In DNA, the CDR3 is TGTGCCACCTCGGGGGGGGCCTACGAGCAGTACTTC.

The rearrangement uses TRBV19 and TRBJ2-1; 8 bases line up with TRBD2. CDR1 is LNHDA, CDR2 SQIVND, per germline (reference sequence). This CDR3 contains 13 residues. The trim removed 6 bases at V and 4 bases at J, leaving 2 bases unmatched. CDR3 bases: TGTGCCAGTAGCGCGGGAGGATACAATGAGCAGTTCTTC. Translated: CASSAGGYNEQFF.

In the case of this clone: Other DNA sequences within the sample encode an identical CDR3. V gene TRBV7-9 combines with J gene TRBJ1-1; possibly TRBD1 for D (6 bases). V lost 3 bases, J lost 4 bases, and 12 bases lay in between. CDR1 is SEHNR, CDR2 FQNEAQ, per germline (reference sequence). The CDR3 runs 14 residues. The CDR3 nucleotides read TGTGCCAGCAGCTTGGTGGCGGGGGCCACTGAAGCTTTCTTT. Its protein is CASSLVAGATEAFF. Full variable domain (remainder filled in from reference TRBV7-9 and TRBJ1-1): DTGVSQNPRHKITKRGQNVTFRCDPISEHNRLYWYRQTLGQGPEFLTYFQNEAQLEKSRLLSDRFSAERPKGSFSTLEIQRTEQGDSAMYLCASSLVAGATEAFFGQGTRLTVV.

V usage is TRBV2 and J usage is TRBJ2-1; 10 bases are shared with TRBD2. Germline V lookup: CDR1 SNHLY, CDR2 FYNNEI. V lost 9 bases to trimming and J lost 7 bases; unmatched junction nucleotides: 9. The CDR3 contains 14 residues. The CDR3, as DNA: TGTGCCAGTCTGCCCAGCGGGAGGGGGAATGAGCAGTTCTTC. It yields the protein CASLPSGRGNEQFF. Supplemented by reference TRBV2 and TRBJ2-1, the full variable domain reads EPEVTQTPSHQVTQMGQEVILRCVPISNHLYFYWYRQILGQKVEFLVSFYNNEISEKSEIFDDQFSVERPDGSNFTLKIRSTKLEDSAMYFCASLPSGRGNEQFFGPGTRLTVL.

This clone was counted once. This rearrangement joins TRBV28 to TRBJ1-4; no definite D call. This CDR3 contains 13 residues. V was clipped by 7 bases and J by 8 bases, with 14 bases between them. Germline V gene data show CDR1 as MDHEN and CDR2 as SYDVKM. The CDR3 loop reads CASMDPVGEKLFF. CDR3 coding DNA: TGTGCCAGCATGGACCCCGTGGGAGAAAAACTGTTTTTT.

The V call is TRBV28, the J call TRBJ2-7, with 9 bases matching TRBD1. Germline assignment: CDR1 MDHEN and CDR2 SYDVKM. The CDR3 is 15 amino acids. The trim removed 2 bases at V and 5 bases at J, leaving 7 bases unmatched. This chain's CDR3 is CASSLTGGSWDEQYF. The CDR3 DNA reads TGTGCCAGCAGTTTAACAGGGGGCTCGTGGGACGAGCAGTACTTC.

The chain recombines TRBV12-1 with TRBJ1-2; no check of the table's D call, TRBD1, against the DNA was made. TRBV12-1 is deemed a pseudogene. There are 17 residues in the CDR3. As DNA, the CDR3 is TGTGCCAGCAGCTCCCAGAGGGGGCCTATCCCTAACTATGGCTACACCTTC. Residues: CASSSQRGPIPNYGYTF.

The V gene is TRBV30, the J gene TRBJ1-2, with D hard to call. The CDR3 loop spans 13 amino acids. Per the germline V gene, CDR1 is GTSNPN and CDR2 is SVGIG (reference sequence). The ends were cut back, 0 bases at V and 4 bases at J, with 9 bases in the middle. CDR3 coding DNA: TGTGCCTGGAGTGTTGCCGACCCCTATGGCTACACCTTC. Its translation: CAWSVADPYGYTF.

CDR3 sequence reads: CASSSQGLVVTDTQYF. CDR3 DNA: TGTGCCAGCAGCTCCCAAGGGCTAGTAGTAACAGATACGCAGTATTTT. This rearrangement joins TRBV7-9 to TRBJ2-3; no reliable D call. V lost 4 bases, J lost 3 bases, and 17 bases lay in between. Germline V gene lookup returns CDR1 SEHNR and CDR2 FQNEAQ (reference sequence). This CDR3 spans 16 amino acids.

Here the CDR3 reads CASTQGGAQLSGELFF. The CDR3 bases are TGTGCCAGCACCCAAGGTGGAGCCCAGTTGTCCGGGGAGCTGTTTTTT. V gene TRBV9 combines with J gene TRBJ2-2; D is undetermined. Germline lookup yields CDR1 SGDLS and CDR2 YYNGEE. There are 16 residues in the CDR3. The V gene lost 6 bases and the J gene lost 6 bases, with 21 bases spanning the gap.